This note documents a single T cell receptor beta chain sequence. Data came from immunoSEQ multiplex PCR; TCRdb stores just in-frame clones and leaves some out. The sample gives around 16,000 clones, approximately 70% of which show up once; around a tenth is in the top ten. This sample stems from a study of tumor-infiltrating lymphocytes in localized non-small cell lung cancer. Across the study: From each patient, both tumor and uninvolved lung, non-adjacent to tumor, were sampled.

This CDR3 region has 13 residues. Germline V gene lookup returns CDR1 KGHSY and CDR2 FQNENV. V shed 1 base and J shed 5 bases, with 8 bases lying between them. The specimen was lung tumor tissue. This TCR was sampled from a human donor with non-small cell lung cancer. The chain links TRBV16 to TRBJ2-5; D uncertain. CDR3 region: CASSQWVGETQYF. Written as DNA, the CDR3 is TGTGCCAGCAGCCAATGGGTTGGGGAGACCCAGTACTTC. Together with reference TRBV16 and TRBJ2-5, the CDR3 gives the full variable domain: GEEVAQTPKHLVRGEGQKAKLYCAPIKGHSYVFWYQQVLKNEFKFLISFQNENVFDETGMPKERFSAKCLPNSPCSLEIQATKLEDSAVYFCASSQWVGETQYFGPGTRLLVL.